This T cell receptor beta chain was identified in a study of Graves' ophthalmopathy and Graves' hyperthyroidism. The TCR beta CDR3 regions underwent amplification from RNA transcripts. HTBI primers were used in a first-round RT-PCR, which preceded a second-round multiplex PCR. One entry per CDR3 protein results from TCRdb running MiXCR on the multiplex PCR reads. The data show 740,000 or so distinct CDR3 sequences, roughly 41% seen once. The PBMC fraction was derived from around 9.4 ml of fresh peripheral blood. The CDR3 extends over 14 amino acids. The ends were cut back, 4 bases at V and 4 bases at J, with 13 bases in the middle. Germline V gives CDR1 MGHDK, CDR2 SYGVNS.

The V call is TRBV25-1, the J call TRBJ2-5; D unclear. The specimen sequenced was peripheral blood. The sequence came from an adult man with Graves' ophthalmopathy. CDR3 nucleotide sequence: TGTGCCAGCAGTGCTAGGTTTCCAGGAGAGACCCAGTACTTC. Translating gives CASSARFPGETQYF.